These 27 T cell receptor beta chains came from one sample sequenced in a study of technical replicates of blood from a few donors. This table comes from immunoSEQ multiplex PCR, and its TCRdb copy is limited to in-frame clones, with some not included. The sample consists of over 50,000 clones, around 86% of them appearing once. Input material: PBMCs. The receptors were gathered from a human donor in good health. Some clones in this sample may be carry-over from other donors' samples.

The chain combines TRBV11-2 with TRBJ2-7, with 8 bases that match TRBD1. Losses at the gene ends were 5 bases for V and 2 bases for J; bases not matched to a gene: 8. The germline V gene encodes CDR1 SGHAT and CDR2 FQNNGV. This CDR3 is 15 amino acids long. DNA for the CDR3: TGTGCCAGCAGCCGGGGACAGGCTAGCCCCTACGAGCAGTACTTC. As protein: CASSRGQASPYEQYF.

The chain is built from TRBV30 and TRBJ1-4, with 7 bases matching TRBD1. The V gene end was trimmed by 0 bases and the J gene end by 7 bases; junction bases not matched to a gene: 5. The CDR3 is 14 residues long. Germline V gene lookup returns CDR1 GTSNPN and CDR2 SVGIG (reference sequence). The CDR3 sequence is CAWSVKGASEKLFF. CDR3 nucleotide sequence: TGTGCCTGGAGTGTAAAGGGGGCTAGTGAAAAACTGTTTTTT.

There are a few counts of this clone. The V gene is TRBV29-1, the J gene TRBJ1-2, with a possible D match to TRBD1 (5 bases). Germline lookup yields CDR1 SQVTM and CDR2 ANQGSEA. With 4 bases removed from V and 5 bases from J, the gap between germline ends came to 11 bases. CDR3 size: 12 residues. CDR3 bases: TGCAGCGTTGGGGGCAGTGGGTATGGCTACACCTTC. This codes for CSVGGSGYGYTF.

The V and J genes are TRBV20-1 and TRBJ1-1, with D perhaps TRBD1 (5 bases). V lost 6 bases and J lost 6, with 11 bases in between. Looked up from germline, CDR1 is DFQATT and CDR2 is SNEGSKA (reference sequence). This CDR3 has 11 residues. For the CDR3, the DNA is TGCAGTGCCCCGGTAGGGGCTGAAGCTTTCTTT. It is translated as CSAPVGAEAFF.

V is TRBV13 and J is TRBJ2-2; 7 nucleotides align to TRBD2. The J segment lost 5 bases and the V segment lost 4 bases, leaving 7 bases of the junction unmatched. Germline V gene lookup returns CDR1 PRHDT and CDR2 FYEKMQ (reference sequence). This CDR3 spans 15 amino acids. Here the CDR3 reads CASSSLAVGTGELFF. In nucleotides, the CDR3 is TGTGCCAGCAGCTCGCTAGCGGTGGGGACCGGGGAGCTGTTTTTT.

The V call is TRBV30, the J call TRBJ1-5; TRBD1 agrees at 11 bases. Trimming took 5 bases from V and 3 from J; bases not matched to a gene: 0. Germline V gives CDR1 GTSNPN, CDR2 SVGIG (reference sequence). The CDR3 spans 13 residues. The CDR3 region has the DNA TGTGCCTGGGGACAGGGGGCCAATCAGCCCCAGCATTTT. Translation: CAWGQGANQPQHF. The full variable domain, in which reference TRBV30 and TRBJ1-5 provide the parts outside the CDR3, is SQTIHQWPATLVQPVGSPLSLECTVEGTSNPNLYWYRQAAGRGLQLLFYSVGIGQISSEVPQNLSASRPQDRQFILSSKKLLLSDSGFYLCAWGQGANQPQHFGDGTRLSIL.

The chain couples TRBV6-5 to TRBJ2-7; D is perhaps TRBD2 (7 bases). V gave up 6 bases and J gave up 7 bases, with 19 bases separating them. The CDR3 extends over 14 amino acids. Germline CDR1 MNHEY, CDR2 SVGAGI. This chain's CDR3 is CASSERGGLREQYF. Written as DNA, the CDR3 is TGTGCCAGCAGCGAGCGCGGGGGCCTACGGGAGCAGTACTTC.

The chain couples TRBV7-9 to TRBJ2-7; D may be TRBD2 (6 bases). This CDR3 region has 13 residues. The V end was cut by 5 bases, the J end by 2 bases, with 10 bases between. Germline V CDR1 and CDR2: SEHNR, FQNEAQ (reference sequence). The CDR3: CASSDREAYEQYF. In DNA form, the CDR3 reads TGTGCCAGCAGCGATAGGGAGGCCTACGAGCAGTACTTC.

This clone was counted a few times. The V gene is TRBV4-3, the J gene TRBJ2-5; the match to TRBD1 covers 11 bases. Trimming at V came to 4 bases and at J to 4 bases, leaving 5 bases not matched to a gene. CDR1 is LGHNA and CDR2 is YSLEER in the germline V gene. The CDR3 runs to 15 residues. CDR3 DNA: TGCGCCAGCAGCCCAGGGACAGGGGGTGTAGAGACCCAGTACTTC. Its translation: CASSPGTGGVETQYF.

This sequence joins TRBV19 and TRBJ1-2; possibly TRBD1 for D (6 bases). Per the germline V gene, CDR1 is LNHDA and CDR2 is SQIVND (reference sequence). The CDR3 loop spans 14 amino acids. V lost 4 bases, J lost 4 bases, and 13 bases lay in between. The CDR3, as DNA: TGTGCCAGTAGTACCACAGGGAGCCGCTATGGCTACACCTTC. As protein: CASSTTGSRYGYTF.

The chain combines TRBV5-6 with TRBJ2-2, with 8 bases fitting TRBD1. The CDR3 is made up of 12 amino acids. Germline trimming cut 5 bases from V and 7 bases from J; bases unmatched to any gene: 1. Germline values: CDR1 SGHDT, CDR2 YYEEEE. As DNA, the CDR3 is TGTGCCAGCAGGGGACAGGTCGGGGAGCTGTTTTTT. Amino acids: CASRGQVGELFF. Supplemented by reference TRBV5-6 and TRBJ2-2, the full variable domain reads DAGVTQSPTHLIKTRGQQVTLRCSPKSGHDTVSWYQQALGQGPQFIFQYYEEEERQRGNFPDRFSGHQFPNYSSELNVNALLLGDSALYLCASRGQVGELFFGEGSRLTVL.

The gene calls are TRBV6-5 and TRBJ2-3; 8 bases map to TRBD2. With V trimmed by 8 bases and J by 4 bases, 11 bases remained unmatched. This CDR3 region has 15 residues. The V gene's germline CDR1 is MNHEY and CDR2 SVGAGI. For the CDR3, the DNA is TGTGCCAGCGCCAGAAACGGGGGGGATCCAGATACGCAGTATTTT. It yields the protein CASARNGGDPDTQYF.

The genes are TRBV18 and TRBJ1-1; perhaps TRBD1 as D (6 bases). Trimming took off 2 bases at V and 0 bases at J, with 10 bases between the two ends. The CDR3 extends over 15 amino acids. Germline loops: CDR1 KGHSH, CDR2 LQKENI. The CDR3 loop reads CASSPGGAMNTEAFF. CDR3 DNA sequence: TGTGCCAGCTCACCAGGGGGGGCGATGAACACTGAAGCTTTCTTT.

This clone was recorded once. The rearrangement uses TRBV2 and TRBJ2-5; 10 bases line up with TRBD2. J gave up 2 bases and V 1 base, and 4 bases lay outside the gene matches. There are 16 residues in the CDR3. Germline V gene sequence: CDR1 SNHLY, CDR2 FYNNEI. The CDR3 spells CASSEGIAGGQETQYF. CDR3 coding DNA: TGTGCCAGCAGTGAAGGGATAGCGGGAGGTCAAGAGACCCAGTACTTC.

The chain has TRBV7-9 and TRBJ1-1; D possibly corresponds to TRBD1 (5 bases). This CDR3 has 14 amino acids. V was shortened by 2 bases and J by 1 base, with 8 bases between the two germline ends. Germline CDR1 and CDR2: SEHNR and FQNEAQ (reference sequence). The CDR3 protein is CASSLYRTNTEAFF. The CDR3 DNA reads TGTGCCAGCAGCTTATACAGGACGAACACTGAAGCTTTCTTT.

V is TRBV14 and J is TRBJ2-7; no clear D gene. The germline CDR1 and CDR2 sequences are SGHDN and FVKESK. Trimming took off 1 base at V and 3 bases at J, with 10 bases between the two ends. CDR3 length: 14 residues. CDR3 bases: TGTGCCAGCAGCCAAGTGGAGTCCCACTACGAGCAGTACTTC. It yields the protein CASSQVESHYEQYF.

The CDR3 bases are TGTGCCAGCAGTTACACAGGGGACACTGAAGCTTTCTTT. Translated: CASSYTGDTEAFF. This sequence joins TRBV6-5 and TRBJ1-1, with 7 bases that match TRBD1. The length of the CDR3 is 13 residues. CDR1 and CDR2 (germline): MNHEY, SVGAGI. V shed 2 bases, J shed 3 bases, and the junction held 0 bases outside the gene matches.

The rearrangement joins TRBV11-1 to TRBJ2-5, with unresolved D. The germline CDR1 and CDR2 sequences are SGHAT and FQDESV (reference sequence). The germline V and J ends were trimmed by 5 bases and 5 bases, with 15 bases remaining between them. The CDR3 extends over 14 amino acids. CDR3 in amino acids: CASSPPGARETQYF. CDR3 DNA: TGTGCCAGCAGCCCCCCCGGAGCAAGGGAGACCCAGTACTTC.

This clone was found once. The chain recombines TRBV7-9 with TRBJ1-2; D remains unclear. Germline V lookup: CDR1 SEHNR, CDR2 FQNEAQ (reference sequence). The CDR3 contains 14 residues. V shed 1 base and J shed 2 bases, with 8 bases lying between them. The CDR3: CASSLVEANYGYTF. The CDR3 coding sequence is TGTGCCAGCAGCTTAGTAGAGGCAAACTATGGCTACACCTTC.

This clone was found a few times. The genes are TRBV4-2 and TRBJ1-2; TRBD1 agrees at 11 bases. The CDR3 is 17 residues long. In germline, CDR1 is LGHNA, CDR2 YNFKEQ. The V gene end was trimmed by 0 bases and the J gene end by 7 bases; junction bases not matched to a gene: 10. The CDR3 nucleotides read TGTGCCAGCAGCCAAGAGAACGGGGGACAGGGGGTTGGTGGCTACACCTTC. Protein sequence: CASSQENGGQGVGGYTF.

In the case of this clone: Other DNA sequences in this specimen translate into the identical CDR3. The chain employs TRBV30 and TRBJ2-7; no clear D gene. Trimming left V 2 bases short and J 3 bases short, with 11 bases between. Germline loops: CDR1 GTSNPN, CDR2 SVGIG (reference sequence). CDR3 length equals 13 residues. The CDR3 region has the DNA TGTGCCTGGAGTTGGCGGAGAGACTACGAGCAGTACTTC. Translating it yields CAWSWRRDYEQYF.

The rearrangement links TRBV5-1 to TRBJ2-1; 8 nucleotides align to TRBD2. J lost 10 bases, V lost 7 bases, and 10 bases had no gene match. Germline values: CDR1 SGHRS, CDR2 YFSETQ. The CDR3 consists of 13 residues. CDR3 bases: TGCGCCAGCCGGACTAGCCGTAGACCCGAGCAGTTCTTC. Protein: CASRTSRRPEQFF.

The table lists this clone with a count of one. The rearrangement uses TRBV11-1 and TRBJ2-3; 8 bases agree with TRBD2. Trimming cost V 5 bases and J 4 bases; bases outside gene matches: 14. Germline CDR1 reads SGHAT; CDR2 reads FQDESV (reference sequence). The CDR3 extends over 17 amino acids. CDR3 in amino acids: CASSPRGGGSSADTQYF. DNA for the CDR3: TGTGCCAGCAGCCCCCGGGGCGGGGGGTCTAGCGCAGATACGCAGTATTTT.

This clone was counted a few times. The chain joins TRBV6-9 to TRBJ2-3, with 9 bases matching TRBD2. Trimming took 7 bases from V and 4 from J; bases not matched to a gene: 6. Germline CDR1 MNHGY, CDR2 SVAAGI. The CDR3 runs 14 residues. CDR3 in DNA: TGTGCCAGCACCTTAGGCGGGGGGGCAGATACGCAGTATTTT. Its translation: CASTLGGGADTQYF.

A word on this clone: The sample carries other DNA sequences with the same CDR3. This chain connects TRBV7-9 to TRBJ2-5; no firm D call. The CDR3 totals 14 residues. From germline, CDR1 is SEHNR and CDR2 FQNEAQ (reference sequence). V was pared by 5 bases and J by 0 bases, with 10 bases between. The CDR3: CASSLATDQETQYF. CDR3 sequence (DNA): TGTGCCAGCAGCCTCGCTACGGACCAAGAGACCCAGTACTTC.

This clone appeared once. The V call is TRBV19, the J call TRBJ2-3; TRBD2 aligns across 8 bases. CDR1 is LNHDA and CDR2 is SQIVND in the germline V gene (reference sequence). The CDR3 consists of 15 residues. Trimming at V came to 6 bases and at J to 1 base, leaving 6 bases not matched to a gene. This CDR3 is CASRDSGDGTDTQYF. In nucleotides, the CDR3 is TGTGCCAGTAGAGATAGCGGGGACGGCACAGATACGCAGTATTTT. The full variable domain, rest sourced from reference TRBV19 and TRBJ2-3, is DGGITQSPKYLFRKEGQNVTLSCEQNLNHDAMYWYRQDPGQGLRLIYYSQIVNDFQKGDIAEGYSVSREKKESFPLTVTSAQKNPTAFYLCASRDSGDGTDTQYFGPGTRLTVL.

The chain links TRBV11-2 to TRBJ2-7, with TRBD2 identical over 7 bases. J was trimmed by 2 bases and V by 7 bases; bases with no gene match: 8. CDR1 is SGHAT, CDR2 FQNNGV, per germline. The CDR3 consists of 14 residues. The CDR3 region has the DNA TGTGCCAGCAACACCCTAGCGGTACCCTACGAGCAGTACTTC. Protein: CASNTLAVPYEQYF.